The source of this TCR beta chain is a study of beta chain features in type 1 diabetes. Study observations and caveats: Insertions were fewer and deletions more numerous at VDJ junctions in type 1 diabetes patients. Naive, central memory and Treg TCRB repertoires seemed to resemble each other more closely in patients than they did in healthy donors. Type 1 diabetes patients had moderately but significantly shorter TCRB CDR3s in all four CD4+ subsets.

Germline lookup yields CDR1 SGDLS and CDR2 YYNGEE. The CDR3 extends over 15 amino acids. V trimming: 2 bases; J trimming: 2 bases; junction bases outside the gene matches: 3. As regards this clone: What it recognizes is unknown.

Using CD45RO/CCR7/CD25/CD127/CD95/CD27, CD4+ naive, central memory, regulatory and stem cell-like memory cells were sorted. The authors reverse transcribed all of the isolated RNA, so sequencing captured expressed TCRB transcripts. Generated by immunoSEQ multiplex PCR, the TCRdb table keeps only in-frame clones and is missing some. This sample has tens of thousands of clones, with around 60% found just once. The chain couples TRBV9 to TRBJ2-1; 8 bases agree with TRBD2. The sequenced sample was stem cell memory CD4+ T cells from blood. The TCR was taken from a woman aged 25 to 39 with type 1 diabetes. The DNA for the CDR3 is TGTGCCAGCAGCGTTAGCGGGGTAACCTACAATGAGCAGTTCTTC. Protein sequence: CASSVSGVTYNEQFF.